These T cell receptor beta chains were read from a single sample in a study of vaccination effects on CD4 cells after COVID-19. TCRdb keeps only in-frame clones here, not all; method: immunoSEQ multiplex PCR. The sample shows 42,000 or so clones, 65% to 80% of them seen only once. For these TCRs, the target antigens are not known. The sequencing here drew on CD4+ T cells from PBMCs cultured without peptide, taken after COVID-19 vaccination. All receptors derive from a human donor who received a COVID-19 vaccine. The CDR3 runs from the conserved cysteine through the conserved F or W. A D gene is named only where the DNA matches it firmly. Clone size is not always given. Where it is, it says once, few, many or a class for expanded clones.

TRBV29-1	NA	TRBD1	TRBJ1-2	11	TGCAGCGCAAACAGGGGGCCAGGCTACACCTTC	CSANRGPGYTF
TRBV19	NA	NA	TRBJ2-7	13	TGTGCCAGTAGCTTGACACTAGGGTACGAGCAGTACTTC	CASSLTLGYEQYF
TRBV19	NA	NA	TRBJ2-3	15	TGTGCCAGTAGGGATTTTGGTGAGATAGCAGATACGCAGTATTTT	CASRDFGEIADTQYF
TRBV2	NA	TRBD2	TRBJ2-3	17	TGTGCCAGCAGTGTATCTAGCGGGGAGCCCCGCACAGATACGCAGTATTTT	CASSVSSGEPRTDTQYF
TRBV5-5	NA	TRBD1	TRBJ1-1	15	TGTGCCAGCAGCTTTCAGGGGGCGAGGGGGACTGAAGCTTTCTTT	CASSFQGARGTEAFF
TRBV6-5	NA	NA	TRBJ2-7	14	TGTGCCAGCAGTTACAATAGGGGGGCCTACGAGCAGTACTTC	CASSYNRGAYEQYF
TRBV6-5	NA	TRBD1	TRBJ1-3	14	TGTGCCAGTGGAAGGACAGGGCATGGAAACACCATATATTTT	CASGRTGHGNTIYF
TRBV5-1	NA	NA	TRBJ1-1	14	TGCGCCAGCAGCTTGGGGACAGCGGACACTGAAGCTTTCTTT	CASSLGTADTEAFF
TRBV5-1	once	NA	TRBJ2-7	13	TGCGCCAGCAGCTTGGAGGGGATCTACGAGCAGTACTTC	CASSLEGIYEQYF
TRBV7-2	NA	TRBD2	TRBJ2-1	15	TGTGCCAGCAGCCCCCGAGGACTAGCGGGGAATGAGCAGTTCTTC	CASSPRGLAGNEQFF
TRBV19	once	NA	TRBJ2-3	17	TGTGCCAGTAGTCTCGCCTGGGGGGGCCCTAGCACAGATACGCAGTATTTT	CASSLAWGGPSTDTQYF
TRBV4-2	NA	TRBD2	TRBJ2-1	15	TGTGCCAGCACTACTAGCGGGACTCCTTACAATGAGCAGTTCTTC	CASTTSGTPYNEQFF
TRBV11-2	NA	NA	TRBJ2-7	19	TGTGCCAGCAGCTTAGGCTTCAGGGGGGCGGGATCTTTCCCCTACGAGCAGTACTTC	CASSLGFRGAGSFPYEQYF
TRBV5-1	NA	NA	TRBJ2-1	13	TGCGCCAGCAGCCTGGGACGAGGGGATGAGCAGTTCTTC	CASSLGRGDEQFF
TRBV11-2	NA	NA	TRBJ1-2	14	TGTGCCAGCAGCCCTTGGACAGTAGACTATGGCTACACCTTC	CASSPWTVDYGYTF
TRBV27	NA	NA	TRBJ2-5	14	TGTGCCAGCAGTTTAGGGGCAAGCCAAGAGACCCAGTACTTC	CASSLGASQETQYF
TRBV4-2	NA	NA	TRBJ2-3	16	TGTGCCAGCAGCCGCTTGACGGGGGGCCCTGCAGATACGCAGTATTTT	CASSRLTGGPADTQYF
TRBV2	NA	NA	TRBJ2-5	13	TGTGCCAGCAGTTTGGGATGGGGGGAGACCCAGTACTTC	CASSLGWGETQYF
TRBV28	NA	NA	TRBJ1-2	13	TGTGCCAGCAGTCTCAGGGTGGTCTATGGCTACACCTTC	CASSLRVVYGYTF
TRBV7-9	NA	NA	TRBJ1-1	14	TGTGCCAGCAGCACAAGGGGCATGAACACTGAAGCTTTCTTT	CASSTRGMNTEAFF
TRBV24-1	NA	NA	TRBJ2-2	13	TGTGCCACCAGTGATTTTCCGTCCGGGGAGCTGTTTTTT	CATSDFPSGELFF
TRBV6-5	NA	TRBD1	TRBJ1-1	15	TGTGCCAGCAGTTACGGTCGGACAGGGAACACTGAAGCTTTCTTT	CASSYGRTGNTEAFF
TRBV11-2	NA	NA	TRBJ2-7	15	TGTGCCAGCAGCTTGGGCGTTGAGGGGACCGACGAGCAGTACTTC	CASSLGVEGTDEQYF
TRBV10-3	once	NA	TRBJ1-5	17	TGTGCCATCAGTGATTCCTCGAAGGAGGGGACCCATCAGCCCCAGCATTTT	CAISDSSKEGTHQPQHF
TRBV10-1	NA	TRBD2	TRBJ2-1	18	TGCGCCAGCAGTTATAATCCAGGCTGGCTAGCGGGCTCCAATGAGCAGTTCTTC	CASSYNPGWLAGSNEQFF
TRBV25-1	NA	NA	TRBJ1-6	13	TGTGCCAGCAGTCTCCCAGGGAATTCACCCCTCCACTTT	CASSLPGNSPLHF
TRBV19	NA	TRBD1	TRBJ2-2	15	TGTGCCAGTAGTAGCCGGGACAGGGGGCCCGGGGAGCTGTTTTTT	CASSSRDRGPGELFF
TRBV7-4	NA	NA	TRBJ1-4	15	TGTGCCAGCAGCTTGGGGCCAGAAAAAAATGAAAAACTGTTTTTT	CASSLGPEKNEKLFF
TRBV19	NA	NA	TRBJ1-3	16	TGTGCCAGTAGTATAGGTATCAGCTACTCTGGAAACACCATATATTTT	CASSIGISYSGNTIYF
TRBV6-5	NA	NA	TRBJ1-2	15	TGTGCCAGCACTCTATCCGGGGGAAAATACTATGGCTACACCTTC	CASTLSGGKYYGYTF
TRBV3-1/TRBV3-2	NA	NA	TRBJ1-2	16	TGTGCCAGCAGCCAACCGTCAGGAGTTACGAGCTATGGCTACACCTTC	CASSQPSGVTSYGYTF
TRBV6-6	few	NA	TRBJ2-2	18	TGTGCCAGCAGTCAGGCCACCAGTTTTGCCTGGCGGACCGGGGAGCTGTTTTTT	CASSQATSFAWRTGELFF
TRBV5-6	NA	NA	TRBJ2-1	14	TGTGCCAGCAGCTTGCTAGCAGTCTACAATGAGCAGTTCTTC	CASSLLAVYNEQFF
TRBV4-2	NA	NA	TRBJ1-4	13	TGTGCCAGCAGCCAAGATCTATACGAAAAACTGTTTTTT	CASSQDLYEKLFF
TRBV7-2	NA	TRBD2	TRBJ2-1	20	TGTGCCAGCAGCTTAGCGTCGGGACTAGCGGGACAGAGCTCCTACAATGAGCAGTTCTTC	CASSLASGLAGQSSYNEQFF
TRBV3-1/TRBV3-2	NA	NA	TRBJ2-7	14	TGTGCCAGCAGCCAATTAGCGAACTCCTACGAGCAGTACTTC	CASSQLANSYEQYF
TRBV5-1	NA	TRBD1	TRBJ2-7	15	TGCGCCAGCAGGTTGGGACAGGTCCTTCTCTACGAGCAGTACTTC	CASRLGQVLLYEQYF
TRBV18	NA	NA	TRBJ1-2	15	TGTGCCAGCTCCCCGAACAGGGATTTGGACTATGGCTACACCTTC	CASSPNRDLDYGYTF
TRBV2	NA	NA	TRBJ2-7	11	TGTGCCAGCAGTGTGAAATACGAGCAGTACTTC	CASSVKYEQYF
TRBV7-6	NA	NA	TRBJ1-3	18	TGTGCCAGCAGCTTAGTGGCGGTAGACAGCATCTCTGGAAACACCATATATTTT	CASSLVAVDSISGNTIYF
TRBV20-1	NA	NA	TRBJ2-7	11	TGCAGTGCTAGTAGCTCCTACGAGCAGTACTTC	CSASSSYEQYF
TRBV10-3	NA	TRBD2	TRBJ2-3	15	TGTGCCATCAAATATAGCGGGGGGGGAGAGGATACGCAGTATTTT	CAIKYSGGGEDTQYF
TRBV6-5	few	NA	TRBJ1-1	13	TGTGCCAGCACCCCAGGGCGGTATACTGAAGCTTTCTTT	CASTPGRYTEAFF
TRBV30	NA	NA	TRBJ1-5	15	TGTGCCTGGAGTAGGGCAGGGGTGACCAATCAGCCCCAGCATTTT	CAWSRAGVTNQPQHF
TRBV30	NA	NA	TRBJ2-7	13	TGTGCCTGGAGTTCAGGGTTAGGTTACGAGCAGTACTTC	CAWSSGLGYEQYF
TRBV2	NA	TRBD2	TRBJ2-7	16	TGTGCCAGCAGTGAAGGTTTGGGACTAGATATCCACGAGCAGTACTTC	CASSEGLGLDIHEQYF
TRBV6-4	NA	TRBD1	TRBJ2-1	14	TGTGCCAGCAGTGTTACAGGGGGCAAGGATGAGCAGTTCTTC	CASSVTGGKDEQFF
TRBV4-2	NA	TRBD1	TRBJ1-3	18	TGTGCCAGCAGCCGAGACCTGGGACAGCTTCCCTCTGGAAACACCATATATTTT	CASSRDLGQLPSGNTIYF
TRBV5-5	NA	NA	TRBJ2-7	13	TGTGCCAGCAGCCAACAGGTTCATCCCGAGCAGTACTTC	CASSQQVHPEQYF
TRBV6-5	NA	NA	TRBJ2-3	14	TGTGCCAGCAGTTTGAGGATTAGCACAGATACGCAGTATTTT	CASSLRISTDTQYF
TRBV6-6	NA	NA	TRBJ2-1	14	TGTGCCAGCAGCCCGGGACTCTCCTACAATGAGCAGTTCTTC	CASSPGLSYNEQFF
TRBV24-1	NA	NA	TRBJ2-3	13	TGTGCCACCAGTGACGGGGCTGCGGATACGCAGTATTTT	CATSDGAADTQYF
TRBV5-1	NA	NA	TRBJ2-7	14	TGCGCCAGCAAAGGTGGTGTGAGCTCCTACGAGCAGTACTTC	CASKGGVSSYEQYF